This record looks at one TCR beta chain sequence and its context. Antigen: not known. The study recruited healthy Caucasian donors from Russia who were aged roughly 6 to 95. The second PCR ran about 6 to 12 cycles with a sample-barcoded 5' primer and J-beta primers. MiXCR, run by TCRdb on the 5' RACE reads, gives a single entry per CDR3 protein. The sample holds about 1,800,000 distinct CDR3 sequences, 28% seen once. The data were obtained in a study of blood T cells in healthy people across ages. The study, taken as a whole, reports: Naive and antigen-experienced cells could not be conclusively compared, given unsorted PBMCs. Relative to aged donors, long-lived donors carried more naive CD4+ cells and displayed higher diversity.

V was trimmed by 0 bases and J by 8 bases, leaving 17 bases between them. CDR3 length equals 16 residues. CDR1 MGHRA and CDR2 YSYEKL come from the germline V gene. The chain employs TRBV4-1 and TRBJ2-1, with a weak D call TRBD2 (7 bases). The sample consisted of blood. This receptor was identified in a woman aged 25 to 45 in good health. This chain's CDR3 is CASSQEGGLPLYEQFF. The CDR3 DNA follows: TGCGCCAGCAGCCAAGAAGGGGGACTACCTCTCTATGAGCAGTTCTTC.